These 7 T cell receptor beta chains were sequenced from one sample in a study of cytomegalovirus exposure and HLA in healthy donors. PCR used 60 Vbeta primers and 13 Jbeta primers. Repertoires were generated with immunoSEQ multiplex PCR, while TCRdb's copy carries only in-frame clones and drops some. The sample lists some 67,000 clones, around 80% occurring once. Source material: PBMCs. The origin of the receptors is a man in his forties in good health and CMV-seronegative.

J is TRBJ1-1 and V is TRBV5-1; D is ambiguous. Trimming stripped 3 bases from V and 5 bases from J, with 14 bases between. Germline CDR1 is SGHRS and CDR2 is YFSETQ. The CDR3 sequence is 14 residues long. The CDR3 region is CASSSNDIRTEAFF. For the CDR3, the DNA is TGCGCCAGCAGCTCCAACGACATTCGGACTGAAGCTTTCTTT. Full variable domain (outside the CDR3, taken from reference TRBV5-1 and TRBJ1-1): KAGVTQTPRYLIKTRGQQVTLSCSPISGHRSVSWYQQTPGQGLQFLFEYFSETQRNKGNFPGRFSGRQFSNSRSEMNVSTLELGDSALYLCASSSNDIRTEAFFGQGTRLTVV.

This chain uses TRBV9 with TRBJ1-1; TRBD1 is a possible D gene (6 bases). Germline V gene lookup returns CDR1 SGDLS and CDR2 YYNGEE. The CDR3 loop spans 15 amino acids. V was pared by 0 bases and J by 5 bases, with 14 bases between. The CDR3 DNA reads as TGTGCCAGCAGCGTAGTTGGGGGGGCGAGTACTGAAGCTTTCTTT. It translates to CASSVVGGASTEAFF. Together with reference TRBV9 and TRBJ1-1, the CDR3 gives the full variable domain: DSGVTQTPKHLITATGQRVTLRCSPRSGDLSVYWYQQSLDQGLQFLIQYYNGEERAKGNILERFSAQQFPDLHSELNLSSLELGDSALYFCASSVVGGASTEAFFGQGTRLTVV.

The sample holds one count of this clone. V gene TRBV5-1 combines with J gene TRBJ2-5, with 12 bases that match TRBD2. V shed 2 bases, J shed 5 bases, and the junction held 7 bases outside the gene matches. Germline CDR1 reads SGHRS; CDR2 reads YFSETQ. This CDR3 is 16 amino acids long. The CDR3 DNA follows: TGCGCCAGCAGCTTCCTAGCGGGGGGGGCGGCGGAGACCCAGTACTTC. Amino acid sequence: CASSFLAGGAAETQYF. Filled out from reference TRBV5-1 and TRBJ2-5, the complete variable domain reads KAGVTQTPRYLIKTRGQQVTLSCSPISGHRSVSWYQQTPGQGLQFLFEYFSETQRNKGNFPGRFSGRQFSNSRSEMNVSTLELGDSALYLCASSFLAGGAAETQYFGPGTRLLVL.

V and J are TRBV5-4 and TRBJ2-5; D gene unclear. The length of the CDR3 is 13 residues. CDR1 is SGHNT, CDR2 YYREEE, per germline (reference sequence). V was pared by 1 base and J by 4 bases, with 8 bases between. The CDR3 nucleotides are TGTGCCAGCAGCTTGCTACTGTCAGAGACCCAGTACTTC. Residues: CASSLLLSETQYF.

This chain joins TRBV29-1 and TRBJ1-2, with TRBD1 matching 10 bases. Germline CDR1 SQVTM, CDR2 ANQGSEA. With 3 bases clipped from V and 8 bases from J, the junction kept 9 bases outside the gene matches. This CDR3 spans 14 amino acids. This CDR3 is CSVDPRQGALGYTF. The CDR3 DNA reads TGCAGCGTTGACCCCAGACAGGGGGCGCTCGGCTACACCTTC.

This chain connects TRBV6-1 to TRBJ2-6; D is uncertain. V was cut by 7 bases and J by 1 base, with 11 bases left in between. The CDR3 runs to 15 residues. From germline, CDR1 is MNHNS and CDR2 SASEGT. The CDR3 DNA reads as TGTGCCAGCAAAGGAGAAAGGTCTGGGGCCAACGTCCTGACTTTC. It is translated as CASKGERSGANVLTF.

CDR3 in DNA: TGTGCCGCGGGACAGGGGGCCCATGAGCAGTACTTC. Amino acid sequence: CAAGQGAHEQYF. The chain combines TRBV27 with TRBJ2-7; 12 bases are shared with TRBD1. Trimming removed 11 bases from V and 7 bases from J; junction bases left unmatched: 6. The CDR3 consists of 12 residues. Germline CDR1 MNHEY, CDR2 SMNVEV (reference sequence).